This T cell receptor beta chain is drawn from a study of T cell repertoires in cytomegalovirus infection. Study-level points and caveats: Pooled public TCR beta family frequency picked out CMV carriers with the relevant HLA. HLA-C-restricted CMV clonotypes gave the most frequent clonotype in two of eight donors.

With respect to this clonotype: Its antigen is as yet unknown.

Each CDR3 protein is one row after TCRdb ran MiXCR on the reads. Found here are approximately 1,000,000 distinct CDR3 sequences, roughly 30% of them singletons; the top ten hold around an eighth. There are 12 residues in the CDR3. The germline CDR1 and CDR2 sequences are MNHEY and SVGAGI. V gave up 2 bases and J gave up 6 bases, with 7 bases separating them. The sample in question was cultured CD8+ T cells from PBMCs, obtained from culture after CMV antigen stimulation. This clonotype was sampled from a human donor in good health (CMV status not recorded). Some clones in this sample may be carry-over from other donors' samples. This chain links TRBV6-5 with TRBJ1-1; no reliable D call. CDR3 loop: CASSYLGSEAFF. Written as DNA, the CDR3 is TGTGCCAGCAGTTACCTGGGTTCTGAAGCTTTCTTT.